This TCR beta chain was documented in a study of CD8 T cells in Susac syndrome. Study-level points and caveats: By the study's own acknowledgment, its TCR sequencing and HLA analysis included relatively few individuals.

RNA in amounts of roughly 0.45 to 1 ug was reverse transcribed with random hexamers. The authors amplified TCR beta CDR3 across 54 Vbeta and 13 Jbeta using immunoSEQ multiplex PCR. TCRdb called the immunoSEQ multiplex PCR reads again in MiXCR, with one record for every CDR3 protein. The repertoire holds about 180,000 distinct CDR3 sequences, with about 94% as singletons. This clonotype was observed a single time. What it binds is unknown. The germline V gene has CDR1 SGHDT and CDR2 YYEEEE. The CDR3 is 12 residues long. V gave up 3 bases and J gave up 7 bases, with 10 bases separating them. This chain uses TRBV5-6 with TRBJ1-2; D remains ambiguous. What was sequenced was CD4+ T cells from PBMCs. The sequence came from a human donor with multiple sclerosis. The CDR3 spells CASSSQDVGYTF. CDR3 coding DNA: TGTGCCAGCAGCTCGCAAGATGTTGGCTACACCTTC.